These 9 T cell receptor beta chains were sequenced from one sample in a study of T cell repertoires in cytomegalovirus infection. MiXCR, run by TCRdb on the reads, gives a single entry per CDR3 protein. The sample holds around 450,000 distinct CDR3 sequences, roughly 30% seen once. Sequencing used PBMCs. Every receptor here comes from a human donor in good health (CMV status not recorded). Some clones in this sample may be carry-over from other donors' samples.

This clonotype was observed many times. CDR3 loop: CASSYERDTEAFF. The CDR3 nucleotides read TGTGCCAGCAGTTACGAGAGGGACACTGAAGCTTTCTTT. The chain joins TRBV6-6 to TRBJ1-1; D remains unclear. This CDR3 contains 13 residues. Germline loops: CDR1 MNHNY, CDR2 SVGAGI (reference sequence). Deletions cut 2 bases from V and 3 bases from J, with 7 bases between.

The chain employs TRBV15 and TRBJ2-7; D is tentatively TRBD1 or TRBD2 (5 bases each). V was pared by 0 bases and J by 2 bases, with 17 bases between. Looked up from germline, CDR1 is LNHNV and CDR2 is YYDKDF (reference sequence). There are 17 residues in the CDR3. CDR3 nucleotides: TGTGCCACCAGCAGAGAGGGAATGGGGACGGACCCCTACGAGCAGTACTTC. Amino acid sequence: CATSREGMGTDPYEQYF.

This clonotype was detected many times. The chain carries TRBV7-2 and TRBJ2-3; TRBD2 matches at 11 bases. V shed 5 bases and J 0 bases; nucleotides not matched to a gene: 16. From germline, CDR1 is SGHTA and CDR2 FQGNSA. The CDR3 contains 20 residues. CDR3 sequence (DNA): TGTGCCAGCAGCATCGCCGCGGGGCTAGCGGGGGGTTCTAGCACAGATACGCAGTATTTT. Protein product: CASSIAAGLAGGSSTDTQYF.

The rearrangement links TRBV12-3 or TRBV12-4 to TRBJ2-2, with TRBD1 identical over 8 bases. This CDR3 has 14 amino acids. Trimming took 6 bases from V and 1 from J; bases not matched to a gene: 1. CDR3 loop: CASRGTGNTGELFF. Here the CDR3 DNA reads TGTGCCAGCAGGGGGACAGGGAACACCGGGGAGCTGTTTTTT.

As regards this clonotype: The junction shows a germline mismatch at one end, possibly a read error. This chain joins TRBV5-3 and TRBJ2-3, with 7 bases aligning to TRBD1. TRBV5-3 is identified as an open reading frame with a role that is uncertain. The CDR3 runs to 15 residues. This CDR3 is CASSYGTASTDTQYF. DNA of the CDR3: TGTGCCAGCAGCTATGGGACAGCTAGCACAGATACGCAGTATTTT.

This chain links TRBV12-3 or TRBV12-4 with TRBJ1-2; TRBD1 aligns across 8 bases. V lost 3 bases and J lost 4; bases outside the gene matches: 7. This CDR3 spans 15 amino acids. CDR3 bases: TGTGCCAGCAGTTTCACCTCAGGGGGCCTCTATGGCTACACCTTC. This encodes CASSFTSGGLYGYTF.

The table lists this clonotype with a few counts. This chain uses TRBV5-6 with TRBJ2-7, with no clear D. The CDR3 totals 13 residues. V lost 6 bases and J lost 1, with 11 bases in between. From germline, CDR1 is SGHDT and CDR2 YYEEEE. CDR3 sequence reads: CASIRHGSYEQYF. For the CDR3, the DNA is TGTGCCAGCATACGACATGGTTCCTACGAGCAGTACTTC.

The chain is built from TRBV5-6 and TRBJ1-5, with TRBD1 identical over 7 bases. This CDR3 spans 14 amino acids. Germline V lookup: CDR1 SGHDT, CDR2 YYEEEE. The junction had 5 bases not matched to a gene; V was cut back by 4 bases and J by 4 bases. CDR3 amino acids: CASSLGQRNQPQHF. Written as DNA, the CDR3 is TGTGCCAGCAGCCTGGGACAGCGTAATCAGCCCCAGCATTTT. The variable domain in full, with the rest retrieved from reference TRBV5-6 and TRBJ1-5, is DAGVTQSPTHLIKTRGQQVTLRCSPKSGHDTVSWYQQALGQGPQFIFQYYEEEERQRGNFPDRFSGHQFPNYSSELNVNALLLGDSALYLCASSLGQRNQPQHFGDGTRLSIL.

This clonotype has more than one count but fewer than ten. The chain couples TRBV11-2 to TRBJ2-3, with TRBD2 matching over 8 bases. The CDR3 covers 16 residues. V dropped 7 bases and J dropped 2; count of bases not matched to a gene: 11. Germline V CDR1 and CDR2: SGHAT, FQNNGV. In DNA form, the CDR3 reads TGTGCCAGCAACGCTGGGGTTAGCGGGGCCACAGATACGCAGTATTTT. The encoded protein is CASNAGVSGATDTQYF.